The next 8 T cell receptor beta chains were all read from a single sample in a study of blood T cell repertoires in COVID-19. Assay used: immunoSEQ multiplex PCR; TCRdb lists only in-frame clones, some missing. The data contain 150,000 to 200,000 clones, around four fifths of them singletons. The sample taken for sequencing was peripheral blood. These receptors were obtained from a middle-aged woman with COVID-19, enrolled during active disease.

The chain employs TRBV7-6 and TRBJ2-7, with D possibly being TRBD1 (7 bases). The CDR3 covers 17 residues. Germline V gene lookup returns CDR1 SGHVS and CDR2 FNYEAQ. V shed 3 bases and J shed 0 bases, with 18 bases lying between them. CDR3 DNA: TGTGCCAGCAGCTTCGCTATCCAGGGGGGAGTCTCCTACGAGCAGTACTTC. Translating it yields CASSFAIQGGVSYEQYF.

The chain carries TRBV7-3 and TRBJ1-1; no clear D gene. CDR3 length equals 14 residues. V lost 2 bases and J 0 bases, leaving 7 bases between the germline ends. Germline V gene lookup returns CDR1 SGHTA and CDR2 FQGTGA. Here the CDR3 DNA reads TGTGCCAGCAGCTTAGAGGTGGTGAACACTGAAGCTTTCTTT. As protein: CASSLEVVNTEAFF.

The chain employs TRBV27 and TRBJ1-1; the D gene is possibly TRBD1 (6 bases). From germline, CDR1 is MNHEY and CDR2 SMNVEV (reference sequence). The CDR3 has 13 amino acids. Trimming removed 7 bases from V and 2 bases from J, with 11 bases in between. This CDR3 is CASNIRGNTEAFF. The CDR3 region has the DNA TGTGCCAGCAACATCAGGGGCAACACTGAAGCTTTCTTT.

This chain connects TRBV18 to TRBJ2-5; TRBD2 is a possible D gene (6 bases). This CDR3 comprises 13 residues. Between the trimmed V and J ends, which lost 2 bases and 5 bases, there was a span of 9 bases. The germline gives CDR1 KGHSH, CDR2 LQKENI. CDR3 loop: CASSPGGSETQYF. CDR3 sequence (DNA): TGTGCCAGCTCACCAGGGGGGAGCGAGACCCAGTACTTC.

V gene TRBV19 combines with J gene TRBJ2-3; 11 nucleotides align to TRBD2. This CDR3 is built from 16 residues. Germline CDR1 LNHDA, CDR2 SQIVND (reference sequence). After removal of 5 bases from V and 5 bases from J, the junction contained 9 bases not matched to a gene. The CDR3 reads CASSPLAGGHQDTQYF. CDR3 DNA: TGTGCCAGTAGTCCTTTAGCGGGAGGGCATCAAGATACGCAGTATTTT. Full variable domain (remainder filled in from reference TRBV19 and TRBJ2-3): DGGITQSPKYLFRKEGQNVTLSCEQNLNHDAMYWYRQDPGQGLRLIYYSQIVNDFQKGDIAEGYSVSREKKESFPLTVTSAQKNPTAFYLCASSPLAGGHQDTQYFGPGTRLTVL.

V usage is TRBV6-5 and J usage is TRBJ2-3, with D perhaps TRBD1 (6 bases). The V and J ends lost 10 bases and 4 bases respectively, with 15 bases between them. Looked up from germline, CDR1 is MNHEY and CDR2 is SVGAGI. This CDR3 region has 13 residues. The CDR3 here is CATHRVSADTQYF. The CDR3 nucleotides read TGTGCCACCCACAGGGTCTCCGCAGATACGCAGTATTTT.

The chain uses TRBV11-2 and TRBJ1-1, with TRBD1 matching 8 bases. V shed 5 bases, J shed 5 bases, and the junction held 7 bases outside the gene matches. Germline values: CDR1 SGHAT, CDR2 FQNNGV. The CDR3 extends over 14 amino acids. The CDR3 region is CASSLQGVRTEAFF. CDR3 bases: TGTGCCAGCAGCCTACAGGGGGTGAGGACTGAAGCTTTCTTT.

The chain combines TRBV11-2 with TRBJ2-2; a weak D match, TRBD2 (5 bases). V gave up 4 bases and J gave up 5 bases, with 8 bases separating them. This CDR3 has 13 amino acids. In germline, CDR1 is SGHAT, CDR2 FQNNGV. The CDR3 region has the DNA TGTGCCAGCAGCTACACGGGGACCGGGGAGCTGTTTTTT. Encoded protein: CASSYTGTGELFF.